This entry features one TCR beta chain sequence. Its specificity is unknown. This record comes from a study of CD4+ T cells in melanoma. Study-level results: Reportedly, melanoma neoantigen-specific CD4+ T cells showed varied differentiation states.

Sequencing was performed with immunoSEQ multiplex PCR; in TCRdb, only in-frame clones are kept and a portion is missing. The sample shows approximately 15,000 clones, roughly 84% of them seen only once. The sequencing input was cells from a culture (not recorded whether cultured in vitro). The origin of this receptor is a human donor with melanoma.

The CDR3 DNA reads as TGCGCCAGCAGCTTTGGCAGGGGGAACACCGGGGAGCTGTTTTTT. Protein sequence: CASSFGRGNTGELFF. The chain links TRBV5-1 to TRBJ2-2; possibly TRBD1 for D (6 bases). Trimming took off 2 bases at V and 1 base at J, with 9 bases between the two ends. Germline CDR1 and CDR2: SGHRS and YFSETQ. The CDR3 spans 15 residues.